This TCR beta chain stems from a study of T cell responses to AZD1222 COVID-19 vaccine. Per germline, CDR1 SGHTA and CDR2 FQGNSA. The CDR3 has 14 residues. Points on this clone: The junction departs from germline at one end; a sequencing error may be responsible.

TCRdb's copy holds only in-frame clones and misses some; the assay was immunoSEQ multiplex PCR. This table holds roughly 260,000 clones, 80% to 95% found once. The chain is built from TRBV7-2 and TRBJ2-7, with TRBD2 identical over 9 bases. The source material was peripheral blood, sampled on day 0 of AZD1222 vaccination. This TCR derives from an adult in good health. CDR3 in amino acids: CASSLAGWSYEQYF. The DNA for the CDR3 is TGTGCCAGCAGCCTAGCGGGGTGGTCCTACGAGCAGTACTTC.